The clone carrying this TCR beta chain was detected ten times or more. Its specificity is not known. TCRdb independently ran MiXCR on the RACE reads; one entry per CDR3 protein. The sample holds 360,000 or so distinct CDR3 sequences; nearly 6.5% are singletons and the top ten take about 5%. The entry originates in a study of human T cells and chemical hapten exposure. Findings of the study overall: Expanded TCR sets contained significantly more large CDR3 similarity clusters than controls. Counts of expanded TCRs (at PT1) showed a positive correlation with patch test score.

The CDR3 spans 13 residues. Per germline, CDR1 SQVTM and CDR2 ANQGSEA. The V end was cut by 5 bases, the J end by 3 bases, with 13 bases between. This sample's time point: patch test 2, 6 weeks after DPC sensitization. The treatment denotes: therapeutic diphenylcyclopropenone sensitization with weekly scalp DPC. From whole blood left unfractionated, total RNA was extracted. Material: whole blood, obtained in connection with sensitization to the hapten diphenylcyclopropenone (DPC). V gene TRBV29-1 combines with J gene TRBJ1-1; tentatively, D is TRBD1 (6 bases). This TCR came from a woman aged 18-29 years with alopecia areata. Some clones in this sample may be carry-over from other donors' samples. DNA for the CDR3: TGCAGCGTTCCGGGGGGGCTGGACACTGAAGCTTTCTTT. It specifies CSVPGGLDTEAFF.